The clone carrying this T cell receptor beta chain was observed many times. TCRdb fed the 5' RACE reads into MiXCR, producing one record per CDR3 protein. The sample includes some 260,000 distinct CDR3 sequences, approximately 5.2% seen only once; the top ten take around 3.5%. This sample was included in a study of T cells after yellow fever vaccination. The V gene lost 2 bases and the J gene lost 8 bases, with 22 bases spanning the gap. The germline CDR1 and CDR2 sequences are SGHTA and FQGNSA. The CDR3 consists of 17 residues. Sequencing used CD4+ T cells sorted from PBMCs, obtained on the day of the yellow fever booster vaccination. This receptor was obtained from a man aged 18-30 years who received the YFV17D yellow fever vaccine. This chain links TRBV7-2 with TRBJ2-1; no clear D. CDR3 nucleotides: TGTGCCAGCAGCTTACTTTCCCGGCAAGGATTTGGCGATGAGCAGTTCTTC. It translates to CASSLLSRQGFGDEQFF. Full variable domain (missing parts from reference TRBV7-2 and TRBJ2-1): GAGVSQSPSNKVTEKGKDVELRCDPISGHTALYWYRQSLGQGLEFLIYFQGNSAPDKSGLPSDRFSAERTGGSVSTLTIQRTQQEDSAVYLCASSLLSRQGFGDEQFFGPGTRLTVL.